This T cell receptor beta chain was captured by sequencing in a study of blood T cell repertoires in COVID-19. The protocol was immunoSEQ multiplex PCR, while the TCRdb copy is restricted to in-frame clones and leaves out a portion. The sample consists of around 450,000 clones, about 90% of them appearing once. Germline V lookup: CDR1 DFQATT, CDR2 SNEGSKA (reference sequence). Trimming removed 1 base from V and 8 bases from J, with 8 bases in between. This CDR3 is built from 11 residues. The sample taken for sequencing was PBMCs or T cells enriched from blood (not recorded which). The sequence came from a woman aged 18-29 years who had recovered from COVID-19. The rearrangement uses TRBV20-1 and TRBJ1-1; D is perhaps TRBD1 (6 bases). The CDR3 DNA is TGCAGTGCTAGAGTGACAGGAGAAGCTTTCTTT. This encodes CSARVTGEAFF.